A selection of T cell receptor beta chains follows, all from one sample in a study of PD-L1 blockade in urothelial cancer. Generated by immunoSEQ multiplex PCR, the TCRdb table keeps only in-frame clones and is missing some. The sample shows some 66,000 clones, roughly 86% of them seen only once. Sequenced here: PBMCs, sampled around atezolizumab (anti-PD-L1) treatment. These TCRs come from a man in his 60s with urothelial cancer. Both conserved end residues are part of each CDR3. The D gene is left open where the match is weak. Clone size is not always given. Where it is, it says once, few, many or a class for expanded clones.

d_gene	abundance	j_gene	v_gene	CDR3aa	CDR3nt
TRBD1	.	TRBJ1-2	TRBV11-2	CASSHPTLTGGDGYTF	TGTGCCAGCAGCCACCCCACCCTGACAGGGGGTGATGGCTACACCTTC
.	few	TRBJ1-4	TRBV19	CASSIGGKKLFF	TGTGCCAGTAGTATTGGGGGGAAAAAACTGTTTTTT
TRBD2	few	TRBJ2-3	TRBV5-1	CASNLISAGGGTDTQYF	TGCGCCAGCAACTTAATATCGGCGGGGGGCGGGACAGATACGCAGTATTTT
TRBD2	.	TRBJ2-3	TRBV4-2	CASSFRGLAKSTDTQYF	TGTGCCAGCAGCTTCAGGGGACTAGCCAAAAGCACAGATACGCAGTATTTT
TRBD2	.	TRBJ2-2	TRBV13	CASSLEGTASGGLTGELFF	TGTGCCAGCAGCTTAGAAGGTACGGCTAGCGGGGGCCTCACCGGGGAGCTGTTTTTT
TRBD1	few	TRBJ1-6	TRBV28	CASKRGSGGGSPLHF	TGTGCCAGCAAGCGTGGCTCAGGGGGTGGTTCACCCCTCCACTTT
TRBD1	.	TRBJ2-2	TRBV28	CASSLIFQGAGELFF	TGTGCCAGCAGTTTAATCTTCCAGGGGGCCGGGGAGCTGTTTTTT
.	.	TRBJ1-1	TRBV1	CTSSQDSPAMNTEAFF	TGCACCAGCAGCCAAGATAGCCCGGCGATGAACACTGAAGCTTTCTTT
TRBD2	.	TRBJ2-3	TRBV7-2	CASSLRLYSGGTDTQYF	TGTGCCAGCAGCTTGCGACTCTATAGCGGGGGAACAGATACGCAGTATTTT
.	.	TRBJ2-7	TRBV7-2	CASSLGARYEQYF	TGTGCCAGCAGCTTAGGGGCCAGGTACGAGCAGTACTTC
TRBD1	.	TRBJ2-1	TRBV11-3	CASSLGQGALRQFF	TGTGCCAGCAGCTTAGGACAGGGGGCTTTACGGCAGTTCTTC
.	.	TRBJ2-5	TRBV7-9	CASSLGQANQETQYF	TGTGCCAGCAGCTTAGGGCAGGCCAACCAAGAGACCCAGTACTTC
.	.	TRBJ2-5	TRBV30	CAWSVDLGAVETQYF	TGTGCCTGGAGTGTGGATCTGGGGGCGGTGGAGACCCAGTACTTC
TRBD2	.	TRBJ2-3	TRBV12-5	CASGGLVGRLSTDTQYF	TGTGCTAGTGGTGGACTAGTCGGACGCCTCAGCACAGATACGCAGTATTTT
.	.	TRBJ2-1	TRBV18	CASSPKSGTRNEQFF	TGTGCCAGCTCACCCAAATCGGGGACTCGGAATGAGCAGTTCTTC
TRBD1	.	TRBJ1-5	TRBV5-1	CASSLGGQGINQPQHF	TGCGCCAGCAGCTTGGGGGGACAGGGAATCAATCAGCCCCAGCATTTT
.	.	TRBJ1-4	TRBV6-1	CASSEARLSTNEKLFF	TGTGCCAGCAGTGAAGCAAGACTGTCAACTAATGAAAAACTGTTTTTT
TRBD1	once	TRBJ2-3	TRBV19	CASSAGTGTADTQYF	TGTGCCAGTAGTGCCGGGACAGGGACAGCAGATACGCAGTATTTT
TRBD1	.	TRBJ1-5	TRBV18	CASSRTGTGDQPQHF	TGTGCCAGCTCGCGGACGGGGACAGGGGATCAGCCCCAGCATTTT
.	.	TRBJ2-5	TRBV30	CACGQHLKETQYF	TGTGCCTGTGGACAGCATCTTAAAGAGACCCAGTACTTC
TRBD2	once	TRBJ2-2	TRBV19	CASTNPGLAVTSNTGELFF	TGTGCCAGTACCAACCCCGGACTAGCGGTTACCTCGAACACCGGGGAGCTGTTTTTT
.	.	TRBJ1-2	TRBV5-1	CASSLGGAEGGYTF	TGCGCCAGCAGCCTCGGTGGCGCGGAGGGCGGCTACACCTTC
.	.	TRBJ2-2	TRBV15	CATSRGGRASGELFF	TGTGCCACCAGCAGAGGTGGCAGGGCAAGCGGGGAGCTGTTTTTT
.	.	TRBJ2-7	TRBV27	CASSSISIPSYEQYF	TGTGCCAGCAGTTCGATCAGTATCCCGTCCTACGAGCAGTACTTC
.	.	TRBJ2-5	TRBV9	CASSVFGAGETQYF	TGTGCCAGCAGCGTATTTGGGGCGGGGGAGACCCAGTACTTC
.	.	TRBJ2-7	TRBV13	CASSGTERVAGYEQYF	TGTGCCAGCAGCGGTACCGAGCGGGTGGCGGGGTACGAGCAGTACTTC
.	.	TRBJ1-2	TRBV9	CASSVAGRVDYGYTF	TGTGCCAGCAGCGTAGCTGGCAGGGTTGACTATGGCTACACCTTC
.	.	TRBJ1-6	TRBV19	CASSIQQGVNNSPLHF	TGTGCCAGTAGTATTCAGCAGGGTGTGAATAATTCACCCCTCCACTTT
.	.	TRBJ1-1	TRBV5-1	CASSLGTGRYTEAFF	TGCGCCAGCAGCCTAGGAACAGGGCGATACACTGAAGCTTTCTTT
.	.	TRBJ1-2	TRBV4-1	CASSQRTVTVGGYTF	TGCGCCAGCAGCCAGCGGACGGTGACAGTCGGTGGCTACACCTTC
.	.	TRBJ2-2	TRBV7-6	CASSLAAGQAIGELFF	TGTGCCAGCAGCTTAGCCGCAGGACAAGCTATCGGGGAGCTGTTTTTT
TRBD1	.	TRBJ2-1	TRBV5-1	CASSTGQLSYNEQFF	TGCGCCAGCAGCACGGGACAGCTCTCCTACAATGAGCAGTTCTTC
TRBD1	.	TRBJ2-3	TRBV5-5	CASSFRMTGLGDTQYF	TGTGCCAGCAGCTTCAGAATGACAGGGTTAGGAGATACGCAGTATTTT
.	once	TRBJ1-3	TRBV7-8	CASSLVPRGASGNTIYF	TGTGCCAGCAGCTTAGTCCCTCGGGGGGCTAGTGGAAACACCATATATTTT
TRBD1	once	TRBJ2-6	TRBV5-1	CASSGTARISGANVLTF	TGCGCCAGCAGCGGGACAGCTAGAATTTCTGGGGCCAACGTCCTGACTTTC
.	.	TRBJ1-3	TRBV11-2	CASSVQDTSFGHTIYF	TGTGCCAGCAGCGTGCAGGACACCTCTTTTGGACACACCATATATTTT
TRBD1	.	TRBJ2-1	TRBV6-1	CASSDSGGVYNEQFF	TGTGCCAGCAGTGATTCAGGGGGCGTCTACAATGAGCAGTTCTTC
.	.	TRBJ1-5	TRBV6-1	CASSDQDTFDNQPQHF	TGTGCCAGCAGTGATCAGGACACCTTTGACAATCAGCCCCAGCATTTT
.	.	TRBJ2-1	TRBV10-2	CASSDQGVQFF	TGCGCCAGCAGTGACCAAGGAGTGCAGTTCTTC
.	.	TRBJ1-4	TRBV18	CASSADPPGANEKLFF	TGTGCCAGCTCAGCGGATCCCCCGGGGGCTAATGAAAAACTGTTTTTT
TRBD1	.	TRBJ2-1	TRBV30	CAWRTGTGITQFF	TGTGCCTGGAGAACCGGGACAGGGATTACGCAGTTCTTC
.	.	TRBJ2-5	TRBV6-6	CASSYRGETQYF	TGTGCCAGCAGTTACAGGGGAGAGACCCAGTACTTC
TRBD1	.	TRBJ2-4	TRBV4-3	CASSQVSFLLGTGTDKNIQYF	TGCGCCAGCAGCCAAGTTAGTTTCTTATTAGGGACAGGCACAGACAAAAACATTCAGTACTTC
TRBD2	.	TRBJ2-7	TRBV5-4	CASSLAAGAPEQYF	TGTGCCAGCAGCTTGGCAGCGGGGGCACCCGAGCAGTACTTC
TRBD1	.	TRBJ1-6	TRBV30	CAWSVTGGTSPLHF	TGTGCCTGGAGTGTAACAGGGGGCACTTCACCCCTCCACTTT
.	.	TRBJ1-5	TRBV28	CASSPAGGNQPQHF	TGTGCCAGCAGCCCGGCAGGGGGCAATCAGCCCCAGCATTTT
.	.	TRBJ2-1	TRBV10-3	CAISESANEQFF	TGTGCCATCAGTGAGTCAGCCAATGAGCAGTTCTTC
.	.	TRBJ1-2	TRBV6-5	CASSAQGGSGYTF	TGTGCCAGCAGTGCCCAGGGCGGGAGTGGCTACACCTTC
.	.	TRBJ1-6	TRBV9	CASSVGDSVSPLHF	TGTGCCAGCAGCGTAGGGGACTCGGTTTCACCCCTCCACTTT
TRBD1	.	TRBJ1-4	TRBV5-4	CASSPGTDEKLFF	TGTGCCAGCAGTCCCGGGACAGATGAAAAACTGTTTTTT
TRBD1	.	TRBJ1-6	TRBV6-1	CASVRDRDNSPLHF	TGTGCCAGCGTCCGGGACAGGGATAATTCACCCCTCCACTTT
TRBD1	once	TRBJ2-7	TRBV7-3	CASSLFGTALPYEQYF	TGTGCCAGCAGCTTATTTGGGACAGCCCTGCCCTACGAGCAGTACTTC
.	.	TRBJ1-2	TRBV6-6	CASSLDSYGYTF	TGTGCCAGCAGTTTAGACAGCTATGGCTACACCTTC
.	.	TRBJ1-6	TRBV25-1	CASRGGWGQSPLHF	TGTGCCAGCAGGGGTGGGTGGGGGCAATCACCCCTCCACTTT